This T cell receptor (beta chain) stems from a study of cytomegalovirus exposure and HLA in healthy donors. A word on this clone: Its antigen is unknown.

The CDR3 contains 15 residues. The junction had 4 bases not matched to a gene; V was cut back by 4 bases and J by 1 base. Germline V CDR1 and CDR2: SGDLS, YYNGEE. Study-wide results and caveats: The sole available immune exposure information was CMV serostatus. From TCR beta sequences, most subjects' HLA-A and HLA-B alleles were reportedly predicted accurately. It was reported that the classifier diagnosed cytomegalovirus status with high specificity and sensitivity in both the original and validation cohorts.

Amplification used 60 Vbeta primers and 13 Jbeta primers. Sequenced by immunoSEQ multiplex PCR; TCRdb stores in-frame clones only, minus some. In the table there are under 200,000 clones, more than 65% of which are singletons. The rearrangement joins TRBV9 to TRBJ2-2; TRBD1 agrees at 7 bases. Sequencing was done on a sample of PBMCs. The sequence came from a middle-aged woman in good health and CMV-seropositive. CDR3: CASSSRDRNTGELFF. CDR3 sequence (DNA): TGTGCCAGCAGCTCCCGGGACAGGAACACCGGGGAGCTGTTTTTT.